The entry below gives a single T cell receptor beta chain sequence along with its context. The data belong to a study of T cells in localized non-small cell lung cancer. The CDR3 totals 14 residues. The J segment lost 3 bases and the V segment lost 4 bases, leaving 2 bases of the junction unmatched. CDR1 is MNHEY and CDR2 is SVGAGI in the germline V gene. The method was immunoSEQ multiplex PCR; TCRdb's version includes in-frame clones alone and lacks a portion of them. The data hold about 25,000 clones, with 80% to 90% observed a single time. The clonotype originates from a female donor over 55 with stage I lung adenocarcinoma. The rearrangement uses TRBV6-5 and TRBJ1-2, with 10 positions matching TRBD1. This specimen consisted of peripheral blood, obtained before any cancer treatment. In DNA form, the CDR3 reads TGTGCCAGCAGTTCAGGGACAGGGGACTATGGCTACACCTTC. Amino acid sequence: CASSSGTGDYGYTF.